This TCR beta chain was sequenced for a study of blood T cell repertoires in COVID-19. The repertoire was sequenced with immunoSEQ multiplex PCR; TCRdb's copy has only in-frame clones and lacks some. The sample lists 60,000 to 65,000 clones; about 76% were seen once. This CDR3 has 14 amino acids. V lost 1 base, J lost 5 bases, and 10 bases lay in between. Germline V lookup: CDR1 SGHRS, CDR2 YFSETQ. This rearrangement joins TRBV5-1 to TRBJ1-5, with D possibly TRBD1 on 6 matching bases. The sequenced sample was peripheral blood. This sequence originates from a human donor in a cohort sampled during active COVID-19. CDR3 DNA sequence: TGCGCCAGCAGCTTGTCAGGGGCCGATCAGCCCCAGCATTTT. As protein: CASSLSGADQPQHF.